This TCR beta chain was sequenced for a study of T cell repertoires in cytomegalovirus infection (dated by TCRdb to between 2017 and 2020). About the full investigation: Donor HLA type was relevant to the analysis, because carriage of CMV infection together with the matching HLA type was indicated by public TCR beta signatures. Overall results and qualifications from the work: In both this cohort and an independent 352-donor cohort, the cumulative frequency of public TCR beta family members distinguished carriers of CMV infection plus the relevant HLA type. The ex vivo response was dominated by HLA-C-restricted CMV-specific TCR beta clonotypes, which also provided the single most frequent clonotype in two of eight donors.

The sequencer was an Illumina HiSeq 1500. TCRdb itself trimmed the public reads at Q25 with fastp, ran MiXCR and retained productive beta chains. Here each entry gathers all rows of one CDR3 protein and keeps the most common genes and DNA. For this sample there are almost 500,000 distinct CDR3 sequences; approximately 10% appear just once. Approximately 10% of the sample comes from the top ten. The CDR3 holds 15 amino acids from the cysteine to the phenylalanine. CDR3 DNA only is kept here, 45 bases in frame from base 1. Trimming at the junction amounts to 7 bases on V and 0 bases on J, and the germline ends lie 13 bases apart. From the germline V gene, CDR1 is MNHNS and CDR2 is SASEGT. This clonotype was recorded many times. Its binding antigen is unknown. No clone much larger than this one lies a single base away; base qualities are absent.

Recombination joined TRBV6-1 with TRBJ1-3, with an unclear D gene assignment. This TCR came from a human donor in good health (CMV status not recorded). Some clones in this sample may be carry-over from other donors' samples. Sequenced: PBMCs. The CDR3 corresponds to CASTQRPSSGNTIYF. The bases read TGTGCCAGCACTCAGCGGCCTAGCTCTGGAAACACCATATATTTT.